This TCR beta chain was identified in a study of cytotoxic CD8 clonotypes in ibrutinib-treated CLL. Study-wide context: Within the patient group, about a dozen were relapsed/refractory and some 16 treatment-naive, and approximately 17 were IGHV unmutated.

For this clone: Mismatch with germline at one junction end may stem from a read error.

Germline V gives CDR1 SEHNR, CDR2 FQNEAQ (reference sequence). The CDR3 has 11 residues. The method was immunoSEQ multiplex PCR; TCRdb's version includes in-frame clones alone and lacks a portion of them. The sample includes about 120,000 clones, approximately 58% of them seen just once. The source of this sequence is a human donor with chronic lymphocytic leukemia. The sample here was PBMCs, taken after 24 months of ibrutinib treatment. The chain couples TRBV7-9 to TRBJ2-7; D call uncertain. Written as DNA, the CDR3 is TGTGCCAGCAGCTTAAAGGGTGCCGACGTATGG. It codes for CASSLKGADVW.